Shown below are 27 T cell receptor beta chains from a single sample sequenced in a study of blood T cell repertoires in COVID-19 (dated by TCRdb to 2018 to 2020). Receptor libraries were prepared by the immunoSEQ multiplex PCR assay. TCRdb took over this immuneACCESS table, retaining in-frame rearrangements with V and J assigned. Such tables are incomplete; in checked studies, under half of the missing clones stem from an unresolved V gene, and the remainder is unexplained. The table for this sample lists approximately 210,000 clones; roughly 83% of them were counted only once. Jointly, the top ten make up 2% to 3% of the sample. Sequencing was carried out using peripheral blood. These receptors were collected from a woman between 70 and 85 years old with active or convalescent COVID-19.

The chain combines TRBV19 with TRBJ1-2, with 7 positions matching TRBD1. CDR3 length: 14 residues. V shed 4 bases, J shed 4 bases, and the junction held 6 bases outside the gene matches. Germline loops: CDR1 LNHDA, CDR2 SQIVND (reference sequence). CDR3 region: CASSRGQSAYGYTF. The CDR3 DNA reads as TGTGCCAGTAGTAGGGGACAGAGTGCCTATGGCTACACCTTC.

Worth noting for this clone: This sample includes further DNA sequences coding for the same CDR3. The chain carries TRBV7-9 and TRBJ1-5; the D is unclear. Germline V gene sequence: CDR1 SEHNR, CDR2 FQNEAQ (reference sequence). Trimming removed 2 bases at V and 5 bases at J, with 7 bases between. The CDR3 totals 13 residues. CDR3 protein: CASSLLADQPQHF. DNA of the CDR3: TGTGCCAGCAGCTTATTAGCAGATCAGCCCCAGCATTTT.

The gene calls are TRBV6-5 and TRBJ1-5; 7 nucleotides match TRBD1. The CDR3 extends over 15 amino acids. Per the germline V gene, CDR1 is MNHEY and CDR2 is SVGAGI. Trimming at V came to 8 bases and at J to 8 bases, leaving 15 bases not matched to a gene. The CDR3 sequence: CASGRPGQPSEPQHF. In DNA form, the CDR3 reads TGTGCCAGCGGTCGACCGGGACAGCCTTCGGAGCCCCAGCATTTT.

The V call is TRBV5-1, the J call TRBJ2-5, with TRBD2 matching over 15 bases. This CDR3 has 18 amino acids. J gave up 2 bases and V 3 bases, and 8 bases lay outside the gene matches. Germline loops: CDR1 SGHRS, CDR2 YFSETQ. The CDR3 DNA reads as TGCGCCAGCAGCTCGACGGGACTAGCGGGGGGAATACAAGAGACCCAGTACTTC. This sequence encodes CASSSTGLAGGIQETQYF.

This clone was observed once. The junction and the germline gene differ at one end; a read error may be behind it. The chain couples TRBV7-7 to TRBJ2-3; tentatively, D is TRBD1 (6 bases). The CDR3 loop spans 14 amino acids. CDR1 and CDR2 from the germline V gene are SSHAT and FNYEAQ (reference sequence). The CDR3 sequence: CASSQTGSTDTQYF. For the CDR3, the DNA is TGTGCTAGCAGCCAGACAGGAAGCACAGATACGCAGTATTTT.

The chain couples TRBV5-1 to TRBJ1-1; D is possibly TRBD1 (6 bases). The CDR3 has 12 residues. The V gene lost 6 bases and the J gene lost 8 bases, with 14 bases spanning the gap. The germline CDR1 and CDR2 sequences are SGHRS and YFSETQ. CDR3 nucleotide sequence: TGCGCCAGCAACATAGGGGGGGGCGAAGCTTTCTTT. It codes for CASNIGGGEAFF.

The rearrangement links TRBV5-1 to TRBJ2-3; TRBD2 matches 9 bases. Germline V gene sequence: CDR1 SGHRS, CDR2 YFSETQ. After removal of 0 bases from V and 10 bases from J, the junction contained 3 bases not matched to a gene. This CDR3 spans 13 amino acids. The CDR3 bases are TGCGCCAGCAGCTTGGAGAGCGGGGGGCCGCAGTATTTT. It is translated as CASSLESGGPQYF.

This chain joins TRBV27 and TRBJ1-5, with D possibly being TRBD1 (6 bases). This CDR3 has 15 residues. V shed 3 bases and J shed 4 bases, with 13 bases lying between them. CDR1 is MNHEY, CDR2 SMNVEV, per germline (reference sequence). The chain's CDR3 is CASSFAGQLNQPQHF. DNA for the CDR3: TGTGCCAGCAGTTTTGCCGGACAGTTAAATCAGCCCCAGCATTTT.

This chain joins TRBV7-3 and TRBJ2-1; maybe TRBD2 (5 bases). This CDR3 has 14 residues. Germline V gene sequence: CDR1 SGHTA, CDR2 FQGTGA. Trimming removed 1 base from V and 9 bases from J, with 13 bases in between. CDR3 residues: CASSLMGSGGEQFF. CDR3 in DNA: TGTGCCAGCAGCTTAATGGGGAGCGGCGGTGAGCAGTTCTTC.

This chain links TRBV30 with TRBJ2-3; TRBD2 matches 8 bases. Germline CDR1 reads GTSNPN; CDR2 reads SVGIG (reference sequence). V lost 0 bases to trimming and J lost 1 base; unmatched junction nucleotides: 3. The CDR3 length is 15 residues. The CDR3 protein is CAWSVAGARTDTQYF. In DNA, the CDR3 is TGTGCCTGGAGTGTAGCGGGAGCTCGCACAGATACGCAGTATTTT.

This clone has a handful of counts. The V gene is TRBV19, the J gene TRBJ1-5; D is unclear. The CDR3 extends over 16 amino acids. V was pared by 1 base and J by 5 bases, with 15 bases between. CDR1 LNHDA and CDR2 SQIVND come from the germline V gene (reference sequence). The CDR3 region is CASSIGRGPPYQPQHF. CDR3 in DNA: TGTGCCAGTAGTATAGGACGCGGCCCTCCATATCAGCCCCAGCATTTT.

The chain joins TRBV11-2 to TRBJ2-2; maybe TRBD2 (6 bases). Trimming removed 5 bases from V and 5 bases from J, with 12 bases in between. Germline V gene sequence: CDR1 SGHAT, CDR2 FQNNGV. CDR3 length equals 14 residues. Here the CDR3 reads CASSPQTRTGELFF. CDR3 in DNA: TGTGCCAGCAGCCCCCAGACTAGGACCGGGGAGCTGTTTTTT.

This rearrangement joins TRBV7-8 to TRBJ2-5, with 7 positions matching TRBD2. Per germline, CDR1 SGHVS and CDR2 FQNEAQ. The CDR3 covers 16 residues. V dropped 4 bases and J dropped 1; count of bases not matched to a gene: 9. The CDR3 is CASSYQSGGSQETQYF. In DNA, the CDR3 is TGTGCCAGCAGCTACCAATCGGGAGGTTCCCAAGAGACCCAGTACTTC.

The chain is built from TRBV5-1 and TRBJ2-5; D possibly corresponds to TRBD1 (6 bases). CDR1 and CDR2 from the germline V gene are SGHRS and YFSETQ. V lost 1 base to trimming and J lost 4 bases, with 14 bases between them. The CDR3 length is 15 residues. The CDR3 is CASSLYQGSGETQYF. DNA for the CDR3: TGCGCCAGCAGCTTGTACCAGGGGAGTGGAGAGACCCAGTACTTC.

Written as DNA, the CDR3 is TGTGCCTGGAGTACAGGCTCTAGCACAGATACGCAGTATTTT. The encoded protein is CAWSTGSSTDTQYF. The chain combines TRBV30 with TRBJ2-3, with a tentative D call TRBD1 (5 bases). The germline V and J ends were trimmed by 2 bases and 0 bases, with 9 bases remaining between them. The CDR3 consists of 14 residues. Germline CDR1 is GTSNPN and CDR2 is SVGIG (reference sequence).

The chain uses TRBV4-2 and TRBJ2-7, with D tentatively TRBD1 (5 bases). Trimming removed 0 bases at V and 4 bases at J, with 16 bases between. The CDR3 has 16 residues. The germline V gene has CDR1 LGHNA and CDR2 YNFKEQ. The CDR3 coding sequence is TGTGCCAGCAGCCAAGATCTTACAGGTACCTTTTACGAGCAGTACTTC. Protein: CASSQDLTGTFYEQYF.

The chain links TRBV12-5 to TRBJ2-5, with D possibly TRBD1 on 6 matching bases. This CDR3 has 14 residues. Germline lookup yields CDR1 LGHNT and CDR2 FRNRAP. V was trimmed by 7 bases and J by 1 base, leaving 13 bases between them. The CDR3 DNA is TGTGCTAGTGCCCCCCGGGACATCCAAGAGACCCAGTACTTC. Amino acids: CASAPRDIQETQYF.

This chain joins TRBV29-1 and TRBJ2-5; D is possibly TRBD2 (5 bases). Germline CDR1 SQVTM, CDR2 ANQGSEA. V lost 3 bases to trimming and J lost 7 bases, with 6 bases between them. The CDR3 extends over 10 amino acids. The CDR3 here is CSVDEGTQYF. DNA for the CDR3: TGCAGCGTTGATGAGGGGACCCAGTACTTC.

The CDR3 region has the DNA TGTGCCAGCAGCCCCGGGGGGGCCGTTAGGGAGCAGTACTTC. As protein: CASSPGGAVREQYF. This chain connects TRBV7-2 to TRBJ2-7; 8 bases are shared with TRBD2. The CDR3 is made up of 14 amino acids. The germline V gene has CDR1 SGHTA and CDR2 FQGNSA. After removal of 5 bases from V and 7 bases from J, the junction contained 10 bases not matched to a gene.

The chain carries TRBV7-3 and TRBJ2-3; 8 bases match TRBD2. Trimming cost V 4 bases and J 2 bases; bases outside gene matches: 5. The germline V gene encodes CDR1 SGHTA and CDR2 FQGTGA. The CDR3 is 15 residues long. This CDR3 is CASSSTGGVTDTQYF. CDR3 DNA sequence: TGTGCCAGCAGCTCCACCGGGGGGGTCACAGATACGCAGTATTTT.

The V gene is TRBV30, the J gene TRBJ2-7, with no clear D. The CDR3 is 11 residues long. With 6 bases removed from V and 2 bases from J, the gap between germline ends came to 8 bases. Germline CDR1 and CDR2: GTSNPN and SVGIG (reference sequence). The CDR3 sequence: CACRNAYEQYF. The DNA of the CDR3 is TGTGCCTGCAGGAATGCCTACGAGCAGTACTTC.

This clone was picked up a small number of times. V gene TRBV7-9 combines with J gene TRBJ1-2; D possibly corresponds to TRBD1 (6 bases). Trimming stripped 5 bases from V and 5 bases from J, with 12 bases between. The CDR3 has 13 amino acids. Germline CDR1 reads SEHNR; CDR2 reads FQNEAQ (reference sequence). The CDR3 sequence: CASSPLGAYGYTF. DNA for the CDR3: TGTGCCAGCAGCCCGCTGGGGGCGTATGGCTACACCTTC.

This chain joins TRBV7-2 and TRBJ2-3; 9 bases map to TRBD2. V lost 5 bases, J lost 5 bases, and 11 bases stayed unmatched. The CDR3 sequence is 16 residues long. Germline V gives CDR1 SGHTA, CDR2 FQGNSA. The DNA of the CDR3 is TGTGCCAGCAGCCCCGGGACTAGCTGGGGAATAGATACGCAGTATTTT. Its protein product is CASSPGTSWGIDTQYF.

This rearrangement joins TRBV12-3 or TRBV12-4 to TRBJ2-3; possibly TRBD2 for D (5 bases). With 6 bases removed from V and 8 bases from J, the gap between germline ends came to 12 bases. CDR3 length: 12 residues. CDR3 DNA sequence: TGTGCCAGCAGACGAGGGCTCGGTACGCAGTATTTT. Its translation: CASRRGLGTQYF.

This clone came up a few times. The J gene is TRBJ1-6, the V gene TRBV28; 7 positions match TRBD1. With 4 bases clipped from V and 8 bases from J, the junction kept 14 bases outside the gene matches. This CDR3 comprises 17 residues. Looked up from germline, CDR1 is MDHEN and CDR2 is SYDVKM. The CDR3, as DNA: TGTGCCAGCAGTTCTGCCCTGACAGGGTTTAGTTATTCACCCCTCCACTTT. As protein: CASSSALTGFSYSPLHF.

The rearrangement links TRBV30 to TRBJ1-1; TRBD1 agrees at 8 bases. CDR3 length equals 16 residues. The germline CDR1 and CDR2 sequences are GTSNPN and SVGIG (reference sequence). The junction had 16 bases not matched to a gene; V was cut back by 5 bases and J by 5 bases. This CDR3 is CAWGAGGASGWTEAFF. CDR3 nucleotide sequence: TGTGCCTGGGGGGCAGGGGGCGCTTCGGGGTGGACTGAAGCTTTCTTT.

The chain couples TRBV28 to TRBJ1-5; no clear D gene. Trimming shortened V by 6 bases and J by 9 bases, and 15 bases separated the two germline ends. There are 13 residues in the CDR3. The V gene's germline CDR1 is MDHEN and CDR2 SYDVKM. The CDR3 is CASRIQAPGPQHF. The CDR3 DNA is TGTGCCAGCAGGATTCAGGCCCCAGGGCCCCAGCATTTT.